This T cell receptor (beta chain) originates from a study of T cell repertoires in cytomegalovirus infection. Study overall: Public TCR beta signatures indicated both CMV infection and matching HLA type. Study results and caveats: Pooled public TCR beta family frequency picked out CMV carriers with the relevant HLA.

This clonotype came up many times. Its antigen is undetermined. V trimming: 5 bases; J trimming: 5 bases; junction bases outside the gene matches: 8. The CDR3 extends over 14 amino acids. CDR1 and CDR2 (germline): SGHVS, FQNEAQ. From the reads, TCRdb called clonotypes with MiXCR, one entry per CDR3 protein. The sample yields hundreds of thousands of distinct CDR3 sequences, approximately 32% seen once. The chain combines TRBV7-8 with TRBJ2-5, with 7 bases that match TRBD1. The specimen was cultured CD8+ T cells from PBMCs, collected from culture after CMV antigen stimulation. This TCR derives from a human donor in good health (CMV status not recorded). Some clones in this sample may be carry-over from other donors' samples. Here the CDR3 DNA reads TGTGCCAGCAGCCCTCGCGTAGGGGGCGAGACCCAGTACTTC. Its translation: CASSPRVGGETQYF.